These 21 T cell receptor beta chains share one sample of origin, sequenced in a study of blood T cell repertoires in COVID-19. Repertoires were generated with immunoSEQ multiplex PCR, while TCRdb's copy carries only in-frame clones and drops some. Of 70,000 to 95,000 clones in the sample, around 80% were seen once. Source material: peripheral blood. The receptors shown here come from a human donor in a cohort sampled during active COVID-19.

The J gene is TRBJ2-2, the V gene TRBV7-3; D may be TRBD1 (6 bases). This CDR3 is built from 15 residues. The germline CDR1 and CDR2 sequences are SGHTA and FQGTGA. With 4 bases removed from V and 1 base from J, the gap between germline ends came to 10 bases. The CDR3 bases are TGTGCCAGCAGCTCGGACAGTTTGAACACCGGGGAGCTGTTTTTT. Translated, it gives CASSSDSLNTGELFF.

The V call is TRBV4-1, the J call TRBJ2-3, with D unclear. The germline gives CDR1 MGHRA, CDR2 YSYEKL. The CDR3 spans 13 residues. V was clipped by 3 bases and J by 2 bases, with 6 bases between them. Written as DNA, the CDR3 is TGCGCCAGCAGCCAGGCCCTCACAGATACGCAGTATTTT. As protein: CASSQALTDTQYF.

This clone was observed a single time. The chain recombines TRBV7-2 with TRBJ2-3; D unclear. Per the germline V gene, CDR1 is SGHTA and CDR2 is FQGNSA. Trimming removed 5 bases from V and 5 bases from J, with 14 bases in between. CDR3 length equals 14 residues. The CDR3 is CASSPTTYKDTQYF. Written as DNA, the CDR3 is TGTGCCAGCAGCCCGACAACCTACAAAGATACGCAGTATTTT.

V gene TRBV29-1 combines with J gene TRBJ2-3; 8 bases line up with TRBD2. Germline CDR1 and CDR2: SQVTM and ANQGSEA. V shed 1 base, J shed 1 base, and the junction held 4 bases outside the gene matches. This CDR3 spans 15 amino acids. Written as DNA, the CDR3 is TGCAGCGTTGAAGGGGCGCGGGGGGGCACAGATACGCAGTATTTT. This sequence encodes CSVEGARGGTDTQYF.

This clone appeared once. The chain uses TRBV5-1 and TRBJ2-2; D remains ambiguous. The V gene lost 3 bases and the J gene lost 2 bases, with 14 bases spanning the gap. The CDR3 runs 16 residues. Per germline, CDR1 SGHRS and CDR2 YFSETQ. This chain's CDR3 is CASSYLAGSNTGELFF. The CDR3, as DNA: TGCGCCAGCAGCTATCTGGCAGGCTCCAACACCGGGGAGCTGTTTTTT. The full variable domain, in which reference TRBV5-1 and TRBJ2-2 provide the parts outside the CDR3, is KAGVTQTPRYLIKTRGQQVTLSCSPISGHRSVSWYQQTPGQGLQFLFEYFSETQRNKGNFPGRFSGRQFSNSRSEMNVSTLELGDSALYLCASSYLAGSNTGELFFGEGSRLTVL.

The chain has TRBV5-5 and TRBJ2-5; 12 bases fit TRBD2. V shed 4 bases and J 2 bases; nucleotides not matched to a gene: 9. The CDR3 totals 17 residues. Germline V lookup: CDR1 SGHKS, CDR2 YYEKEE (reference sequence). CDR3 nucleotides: TGTGCCAGCAGCCTCTATTCGACTAGCGGGGGACAAGAGACCCAGTACTTC. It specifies CASSLYSTSGGQETQYF.

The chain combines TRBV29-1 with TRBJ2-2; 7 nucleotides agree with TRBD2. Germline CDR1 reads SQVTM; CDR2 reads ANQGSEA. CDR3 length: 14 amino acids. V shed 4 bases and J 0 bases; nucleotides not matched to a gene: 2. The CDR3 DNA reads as TGCAGCGTTGTAGCGGGTACGAACACCGGGGAGCTGTTTTTT. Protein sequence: CSVVAGTNTGELFF.

CDR3: CASSVGGAGGRTGELFF. CDR3 DNA: TGTGCCAGCAGCGTAGGAGGGGCGGGGGGACGCACCGGGGAGCTGTTTTTT. This rearrangement joins TRBV9 to TRBJ2-2; 8 nucleotides align to TRBD2. CDR1 and CDR2 (germline): SGDLS, YYNGEE. The CDR3 extends over 17 amino acids. V lost 0 bases to trimming and J lost 4 bases; unmatched junction nucleotides: 8. The full variable domain, with the rest looked up from reference TRBV9 and TRBJ2-2, is DSGVTQTPKHLITATGQRVTLRCSPRSGDLSVYWYQQSLDQGLQFLIQYYNGEERAKGNILERFSAQQFPDLHSELNLSSLELGDSALYFCASSVGGAGGRTGELFFGEGSRLTVL.

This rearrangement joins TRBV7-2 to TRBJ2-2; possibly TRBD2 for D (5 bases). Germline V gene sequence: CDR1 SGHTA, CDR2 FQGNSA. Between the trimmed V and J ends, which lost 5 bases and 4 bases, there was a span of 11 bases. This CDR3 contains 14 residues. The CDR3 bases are TGTGCCAGCAGCAAAGGACGGGGCACCGGGGAGCTGTTTTTT. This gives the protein CASSKGRGTGELFF.

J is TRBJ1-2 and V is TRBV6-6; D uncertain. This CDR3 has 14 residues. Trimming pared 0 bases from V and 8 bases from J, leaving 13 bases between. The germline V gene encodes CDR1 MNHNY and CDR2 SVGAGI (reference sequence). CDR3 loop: CASSYSSEYGGYTF. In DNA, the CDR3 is TGTGCCAGCAGTTACTCCTCTGAGTACGGGGGCTACACCTTC.

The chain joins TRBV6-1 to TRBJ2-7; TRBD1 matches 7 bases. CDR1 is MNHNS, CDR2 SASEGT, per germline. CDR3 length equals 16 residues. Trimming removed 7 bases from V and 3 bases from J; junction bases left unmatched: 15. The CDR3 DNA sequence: TGTGCCAGCACTGAGGGGTCCGGGACAGCCTTCTACGAGCAGTACTTC. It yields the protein CASTEGSGTAFYEQYF.

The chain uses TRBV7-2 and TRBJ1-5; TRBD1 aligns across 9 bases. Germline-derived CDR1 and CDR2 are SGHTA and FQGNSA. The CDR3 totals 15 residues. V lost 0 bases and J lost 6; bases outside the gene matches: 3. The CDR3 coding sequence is TGTGCCAGCAGCTTAGCTGGGACAGGGTCTCAGCCCCAGCATTTT. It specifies CASSLAGTGSQPQHF.

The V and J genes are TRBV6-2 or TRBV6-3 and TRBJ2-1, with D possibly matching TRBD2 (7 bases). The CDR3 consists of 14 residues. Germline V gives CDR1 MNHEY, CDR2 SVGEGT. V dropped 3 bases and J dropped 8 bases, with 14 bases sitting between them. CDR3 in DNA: TGTGCCAGCAGTTATTGGGGGGGGGCCGATGAGCAGTTCTTC. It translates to CASSYWGGADEQFF.

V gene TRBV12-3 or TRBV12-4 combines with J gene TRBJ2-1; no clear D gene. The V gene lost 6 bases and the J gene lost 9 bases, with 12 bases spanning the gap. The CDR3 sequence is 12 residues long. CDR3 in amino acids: CASSPWASEQFF. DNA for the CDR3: TGTGCCAGCAGCCCCTGGGCCAGTGAGCAGTTCTTC.

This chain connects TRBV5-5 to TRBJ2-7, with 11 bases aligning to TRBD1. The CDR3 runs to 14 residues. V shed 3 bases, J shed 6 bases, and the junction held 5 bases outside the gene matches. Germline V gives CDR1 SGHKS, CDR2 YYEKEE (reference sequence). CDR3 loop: CASSSEGTGGEQYF. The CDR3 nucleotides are TGTGCCAGCAGCTCGGAGGGGACAGGGGGCGAGCAGTACTTC.

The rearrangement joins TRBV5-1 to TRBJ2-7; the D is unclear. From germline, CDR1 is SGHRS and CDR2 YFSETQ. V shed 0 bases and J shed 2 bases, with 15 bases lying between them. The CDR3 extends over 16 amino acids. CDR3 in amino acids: CASSLVASRSAYEQYF. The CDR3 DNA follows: TGCGCCAGCAGCTTGGTCGCCTCCCGAAGCGCCTACGAGCAGTACTTC.

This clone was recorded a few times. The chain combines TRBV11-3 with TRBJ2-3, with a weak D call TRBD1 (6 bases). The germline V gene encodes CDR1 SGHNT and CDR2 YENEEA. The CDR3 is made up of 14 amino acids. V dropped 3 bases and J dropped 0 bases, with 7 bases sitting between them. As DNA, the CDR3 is TGTGCCAGCAGCTTGGACAGTAGCACAGATACGCAGTATTTT. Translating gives CASSLDSSTDTQYF.

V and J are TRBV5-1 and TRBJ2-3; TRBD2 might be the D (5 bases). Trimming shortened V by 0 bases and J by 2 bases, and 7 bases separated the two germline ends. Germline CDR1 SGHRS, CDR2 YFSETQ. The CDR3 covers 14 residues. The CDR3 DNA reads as TGCGCCAGCAGCTTGGTCCGGGACACAGATACGCAGTATTTT. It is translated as CASSLVRDTDTQYF.

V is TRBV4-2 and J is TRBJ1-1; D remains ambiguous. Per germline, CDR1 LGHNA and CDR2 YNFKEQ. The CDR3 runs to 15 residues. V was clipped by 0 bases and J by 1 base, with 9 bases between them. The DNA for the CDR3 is TGTGCCAGCAGCCAAGAGCTGTACTCGAACACTGAAGCTTTCTTT. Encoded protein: CASSQELYSNTEAFF.

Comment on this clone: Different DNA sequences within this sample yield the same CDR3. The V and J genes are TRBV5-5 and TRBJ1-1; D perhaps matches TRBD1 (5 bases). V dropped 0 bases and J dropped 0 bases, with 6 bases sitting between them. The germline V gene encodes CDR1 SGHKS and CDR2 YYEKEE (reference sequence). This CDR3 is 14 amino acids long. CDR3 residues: CASSLGQMNTEAFF. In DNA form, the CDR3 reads TGTGCCAGCAGCTTGGGACAGATGAACACTGAAGCTTTCTTT.

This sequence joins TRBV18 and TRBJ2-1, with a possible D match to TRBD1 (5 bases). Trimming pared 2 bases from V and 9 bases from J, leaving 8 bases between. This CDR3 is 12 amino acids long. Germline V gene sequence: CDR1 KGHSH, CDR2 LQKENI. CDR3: CASSPSRVEQFF. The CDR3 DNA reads TGTGCCAGCTCACCAAGCAGGGTTGAGCAGTTCTTC. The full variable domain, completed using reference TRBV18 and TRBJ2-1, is NAGVMQNPRHLVRRRGQEARLRCSPMKGHSHVYWYRQLPEEGLKFMVYLQKENIIDESGMPKERFSAEFPKEGPSILRIQQVVRGDSAAYFCASSPSRVEQFFGPGTRLTVL.